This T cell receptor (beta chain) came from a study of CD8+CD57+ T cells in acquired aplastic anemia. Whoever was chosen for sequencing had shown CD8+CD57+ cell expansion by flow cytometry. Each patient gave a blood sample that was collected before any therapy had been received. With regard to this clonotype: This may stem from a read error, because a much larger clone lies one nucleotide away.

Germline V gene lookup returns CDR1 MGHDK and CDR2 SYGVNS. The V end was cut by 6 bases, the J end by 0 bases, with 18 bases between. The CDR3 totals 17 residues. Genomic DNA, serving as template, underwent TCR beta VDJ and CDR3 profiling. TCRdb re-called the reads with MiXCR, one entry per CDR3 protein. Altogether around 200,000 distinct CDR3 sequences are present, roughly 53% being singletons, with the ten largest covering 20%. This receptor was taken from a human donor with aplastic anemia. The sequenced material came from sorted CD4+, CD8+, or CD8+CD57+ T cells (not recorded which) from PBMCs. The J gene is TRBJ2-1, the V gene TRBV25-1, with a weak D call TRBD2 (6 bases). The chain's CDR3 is CASSLKGRTISYNEQFF. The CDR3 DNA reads TGTGCCAGCAGCTTGAAAGGGAGGACGATCTCCTACAATGAGCAGTTCTTC.